The sequence of this T cell receptor (beta chain) was determined in a study of T cells in localized non-small cell lung cancer. V lost 3 bases, J lost 2 bases, and 10 bases lay in between. Germline lookup yields CDR1 MNHNY and CDR2 SVGAGI (reference sequence). CDR3 length equals 14 residues. The protocol was immunoSEQ multiplex PCR, while the TCRdb copy is restricted to in-frame clones and leaves out a portion. The repertoire holds 58,000 or so clones, with roughly 88% as singletons. This clone was observed once. The genes are TRBV6-6 and TRBJ2-5; possibly TRBD2 for D (5 bases). Sequenced material: peripheral blood, taken before any cancer treatment. This TCR was recovered from a woman aged 35-75 years with stage I lung adenocarcinoma. The CDR3, as DNA: TGTGCCAGCAGTTATACGGGGAGACAAGAGACCCAGTACTTC. Protein sequence: CASSYTGRQETQYF.